What follows describes a single T cell receptor (beta chain). Its antigen remains unknown. The data were obtained in a study of T-cell memory formation after mild COVID-19. Study-level points and caveats: CD4+ contracting clones were mainly CM and EM; CD8+ ones, EMRA. Some clones that responded turned up in pre-infection memory, which suggests that cross-reactive memory joined in.

One entry per CDR3 protein, called by TCRdb with MiXCR from the 5' RACE reads. This table has 150,000 to 200,000 distinct CDR3 sequences, approximately 10% appearing once. With V trimmed by 1 base and J by 8 bases, 4 bases remained unmatched. The CDR3 consists of 15 residues. Germline-derived CDR1 and CDR2 are SGHVS and FNYEAQ. What was sequenced was PBMCs or a T cell subset sorted from them (not recorded which). This clonotype was obtained from a man in his late teens or twenties who had mild COVID-19 (a few samples of this study predate the infection). Cell type and time point are not known. The chain joins TRBV7-6 to TRBJ1-6; 8 nucleotides match TRBD1. The CDR3 sequence: CASSLVRGQDSPLHF. The CDR3 DNA follows: TGTGCCAGCAGCTTAGTCAGGGGGCAGGATTCACCCCTCCACTTT.